Sequencing of this TCR beta chain was carried out in a study of T cells after yellow fever vaccination. General study results and limits: At around 95% for CD4 and over 80% for CD8, most primary-vaccination clones showed up again after the booster.

Between the trimmed V and J ends, which lost 5 bases and 2 bases, there was a span of 12 bases. Germline loops: CDR1 SNHLY, CDR2 FYNNEI. This CDR3 contains 14 residues. TCRdb re-analysed the 5' RACE reads in MiXCR, keeping a single row per CDR3 protein. Of 150,000 to 200,000 distinct CDR3 sequences in the sample, 9.3% were seen once. This clonotype was seen a handful of times. Its antigen is currently unknown. The rearrangement uses TRBV2 and TRBJ1-2; D possibly corresponds to TRBD1 (5 bases). The receptor comes from a man between 18 and 35 years old who received the YFV17D yellow fever vaccine. The starting material was CD8+ T cells sorted from PBMCs, obtained 45 days after the yellow fever booster vaccination. CDR3 residues: CASSPGTENYGYTF. The CDR3 DNA reads TGTGCCAGCAGTCCCGGGACGGAGAACTATGGCTACACCTTC.